This T cell receptor beta chain was captured in a study of CD4+ T cells in melanoma. CDR1 is WSHSY, CDR2 SAAADI, per germline. The CDR3 extends over 16 amino acids. V trimming: 0 bases; J trimming: 2 bases; junction bases outside the gene matches: 4. On this clone itself: Its antigen is undetermined.

The study, taken as a whole, reports: CD8+ T cell, macrophage and B cell function reportedly correlated with neoantigen-specific CD4+ T cells. Reportedly, melanoma neoantigen-specific CD4+ T cells showed varied differentiation states.

This table comes from immunoSEQ multiplex PCR, and its TCRdb copy is limited to in-frame clones, with some not included. The sample yields thousands of clones, approximately 64% seen once. The chain joins TRBV10-2 to TRBJ2-7, with 10 bases matching TRBD1. The receptor's source is a human donor with melanoma. Sequenced material: cells from a culture (not recorded whether cultured in vitro). The CDR3 loop reads CASSESSGTGAYEQYF. CDR3 bases: TGCGCCAGCAGTGAGTCGAGCGGGACAGGGGCCTACGAGCAGTACTTC.